Listed here are 17 T cell receptor beta chains from one sample, sequenced in a study of blood T cells in healthy people across ages. A sample-barcoded 5' primer and a J-beta primer mix were used in a second PCR of about 7 to 12 cycles. TCRdb processed the 5' RACE reads anew with MiXCR; each CDR3 protein has one entry. The sample carries roughly 2 million distinct CDR3 sequences, around 50% recorded once. The sample was blood. These receptors all stem from a woman aged 35 to 49 in good health.

The rearrangement joins TRBV6-1 to TRBJ1-2; D not resolved. This CDR3 region has 13 residues. In germline, CDR1 is MNHNS, CDR2 SASEGT. V lost 4 bases and J lost 4, with 10 bases in between. The CDR3 nucleotides are TGTGCCAGCAGTGTACGAAAGTCCTATGGCTACACCTTC. It yields the protein CASSVRKSYGYTF.

The chain joins TRBV29-1 to TRBJ1-2; D remains unclear. V lost 3 bases and J 4 bases, leaving 15 bases between the germline ends. The CDR3 sequence is 14 residues long. From germline, CDR1 is SQVTM and CDR2 ANQGSEA. The CDR3 DNA follows: TGCAGCGTTGAGTCCGGGCTTAGAAGCTATGGCTACACCTTC. Translated, it gives CSVESGLRSYGYTF.

V is TRBV3-1 and J is TRBJ2-4; D might be TRBD1 (5 bases). The DNA end is more similar to TRBJ2-5, so the J call may be wrong. The CDR3 runs to 15 residues. The germline gives CDR1 LGHDT, CDR2 YNNKEL (reference sequence). The CDR3 region has the DNA TGTGCCAGCAGCCAAGGAGGCCAGGGTTCACGGACCCAGTACTTC. It yields the protein CASSQGGQGSRTQYF.

J is TRBJ2-3 and V is TRBV24-1; 9 bases match TRBD1. V was clipped by 0 bases and J by 6 bases; unmatched bases: 12. The CDR3 is 18 residues long. The germline V gene has CDR1 KGHDR and CDR2 SFDVKD. DNA of the CDR3: TGTGCCACCAGTGATTTGTCAGCTGGACAGGGGTGGTGGGATACGCAGTATTTT. The encoded protein is CATSDLSAGQGWWDTQYF.

J is TRBJ2-1 and V is TRBV24-1, with TRBD1 identical over 9 bases. The CDR3 sequence is 13 residues long. Losses at the gene ends were 5 bases for V and 10 bases for J; bases not matched to a gene: 5. From germline, CDR1 is KGHDR and CDR2 SFDVKD. The CDR3 region is CATSARGTGEQFF. The CDR3 DNA reads TGTGCCACCAGTGCCAGGGGGACAGGGGAGCAGTTCTTC.

A note on this clonotype: One end of the junction varies from germline; a read error may be responsible. The DNA for the CDR3 is TGTGTCAGCAGGAGCCGTGGTCCGGGACGGAAAAACACTGAAGCTTTCTTT. It yields the protein CVSRSRGPGRKNTEAFF. The gene calls are TRBV7-2 and TRBJ1-1, with TRBD1 as a possible D gene (5 bases). This CDR3 spans 17 amino acids. CDR1 SGHTA and CDR2 FQGNSA come from the germline V gene.

This chain connects TRBV2 to TRBJ2-5, with D hard to call. The germline V gene has CDR1 SNHLY and CDR2 FYNNEI. The CDR3 sequence is 12 residues long. V lost 9 bases, J lost 5 bases, and 13 bases lay in between. This CDR3 is CASRAFVETQYF. CDR3 sequence (DNA): TGTGCCAGTAGGGCGTTCGTCGAGACCCAGTACTTC.

The rearrangement links TRBV18 to TRBJ2-3, with a tentative D call TRBD2 (5 bases). Germline V gene lookup returns CDR1 KGHSH and CDR2 LQKENI. This CDR3 has 13 amino acids. V was cut by 5 bases and J by 5 bases, with 11 bases left in between. The CDR3 spells CASSGLAEDTQYF. The CDR3 region has the DNA TGTGCCAGCTCAGGACTGGCAGAAGATACGCAGTATTTT.

This clonotype was found once. Written as DNA, the CDR3 is TGTGCCAGCAGTTACAGTTCCGGGACACCCTATGGCTACACCTTC. This gives the protein CASSYSSGTPYGYTF. The V and J genes are TRBV6-5 and TRBJ1-2; maybe TRBD1 (6 bases). Trimming removed 2 bases at V and 4 bases at J, with 14 bases between. Germline lookup yields CDR1 MNHEY and CDR2 SVGAGI. This CDR3 contains 15 residues.

This clonotype was counted a few times. The V gene is TRBV6-2 or TRBV6-3, the J gene TRBJ2-6; TRBD1 is a possible D gene (6 bases). This CDR3 has 15 residues. With 3 bases removed from V and 5 bases from J, the gap between germline ends came to 11 bases. CDR1 is MNHEY and CDR2 is SVGEGT in the germline V gene. The CDR3 region has the DNA TGTGCCAGCAGTTATTTACAGGGCCGGGCCAACGTCCTGACTTTC. It specifies CASSYLQGRANVLTF.

This clonotype came up a few times. The chain is built from TRBV5-1 and TRBJ2-6; 7 bases are shared with TRBD2. CDR3 length: 15 amino acids. J gave up 2 bases and V 5 bases, and 4 bases lay outside the gene matches. The germline V gene has CDR1 SGHRS and CDR2 YFSETQ. The CDR3 is CASRGGLTGANVLTF. In DNA, the CDR3 is TGCGCCAGCAGGGGAGGGCTGACTGGGGCCAACGTCCTGACTTTC.

V usage is TRBV7-9 and J usage is TRBJ2-7; 7 nucleotides match TRBD1. Unmatched junction bases numbered 9, after V lost 4 bases and J lost 6 bases. This CDR3 is 14 amino acids long. Germline CDR1 is SEHNR and CDR2 is FQNEAQ (reference sequence). The CDR3 sequence is CASSSPTGIGEQYF. The DNA of the CDR3 is TGTGCCAGCAGCTCTCCGACAGGGATCGGCGAGCAGTACTTC.

This clonotype has just one count. The J gene is TRBJ2-6, the V gene TRBV9; D call uncertain. The CDR3 is made up of 16 amino acids. In germline, CDR1 is SGDLS, CDR2 YYNGEE. V lost 0 bases to trimming and J lost 0 bases, with 7 bases between them. The CDR3: CASSVGVISGANVLTF. CDR3 DNA: TGTGCCAGCAGCGTAGGAGTTATCTCTGGGGCCAACGTCCTGACTTTC.

The gene calls are TRBV20-1 and TRBJ1-2, with TRBD1 identical over 9 bases. Germline CDR1 reads DFQATT; CDR2 reads SNEGSKA (reference sequence). There are 15 residues in the CDR3. J was trimmed by 3 bases and V by 6 bases; bases with no gene match: 11. Written as DNA, the CDR3 is TGCAGTGCCTGGGACAGGGCCCCAACTGACTATGGCTACACCTTC. Its protein is CSAWDRAPTDYGYTF.

The rearrangement links TRBV7-2 to TRBJ1-4; D not certain. This CDR3 contains 17 residues. The V and J ends lost 5 bases and 0 bases respectively, with 16 bases between them. Germline values: CDR1 SGHTA, CDR2 FQGNSA. This CDR3 reads CASSQAGNLATNEKLFF. The CDR3 nucleotides read TGTGCCAGCAGCCAAGCCGGGAACCTGGCAACTAATGAAAAACTGTTTTTT.

The chain carries TRBV20-1 and TRBJ1-1, with a tentative D call TRBD1 (5 bases). Germline V gene sequence: CDR1 DFQATT, CDR2 SNEGSKA (reference sequence). CDR3 length equals 11 residues. V lost 6 bases, J lost 5 bases, and 10 bases lay in between. The CDR3 DNA sequence: TGCAGTGCGGGAGAGGGGACTGAAGCTTTCTTT. Protein: CSAGEGTEAFF.

This clonotype was observed a few times. The rearrangement joins TRBV5-1 to TRBJ2-1, with 13 bases lining up with TRBD2. The CDR3 has 15 residues. V shed 4 bases and J 11 bases; nucleotides not matched to a gene: 9. CDR1 is SGHRS and CDR2 is YFSETQ in the germline V gene. CDR3 region: CASSISGTSGEKQFF. In nucleotides, the CDR3 is TGCGCCAGCAGCATAAGCGGGACTAGCGGGGAGAAGCAGTTCTTC. Full variable domain (remainder filled in from reference TRBV5-1 and TRBJ2-1): KAGVTQTPRYLIKTRGQQVTLSCSPISGHRSVSWYQQTPGQGLQFLFEYFSETQRNKGNFPGRFSGRQFSNSRSEMNVSTLELGDSALYLCASSISGTSGEKQFFGPGTRLTVL.